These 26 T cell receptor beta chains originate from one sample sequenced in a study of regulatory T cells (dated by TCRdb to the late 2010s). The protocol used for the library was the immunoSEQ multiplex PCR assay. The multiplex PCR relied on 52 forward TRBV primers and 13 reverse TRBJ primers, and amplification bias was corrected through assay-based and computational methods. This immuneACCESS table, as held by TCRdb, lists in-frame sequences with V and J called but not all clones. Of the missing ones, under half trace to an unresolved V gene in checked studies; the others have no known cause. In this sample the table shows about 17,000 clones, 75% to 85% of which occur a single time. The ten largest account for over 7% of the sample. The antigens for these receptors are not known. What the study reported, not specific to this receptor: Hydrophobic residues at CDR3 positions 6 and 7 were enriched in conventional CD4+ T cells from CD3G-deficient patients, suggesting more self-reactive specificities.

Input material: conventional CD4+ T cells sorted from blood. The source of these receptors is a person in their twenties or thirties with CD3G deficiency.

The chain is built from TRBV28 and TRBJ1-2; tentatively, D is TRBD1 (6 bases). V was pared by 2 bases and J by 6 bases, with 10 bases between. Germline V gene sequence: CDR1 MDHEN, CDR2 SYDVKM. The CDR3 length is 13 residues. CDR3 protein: CASSLGRGNGYTF. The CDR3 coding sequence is TGTGCCAGCAGTTTAGGAAGGGGGAATGGCTACACCTTC.

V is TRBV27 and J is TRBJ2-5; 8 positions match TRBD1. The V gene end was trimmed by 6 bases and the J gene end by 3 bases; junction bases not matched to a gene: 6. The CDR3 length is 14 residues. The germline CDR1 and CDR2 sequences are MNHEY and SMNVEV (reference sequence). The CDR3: CASRGQGAKETQYF. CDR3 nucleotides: TGTGCCAGCAGAGGGCAGGGGGCAAAAGAGACCCAGTACTTC.

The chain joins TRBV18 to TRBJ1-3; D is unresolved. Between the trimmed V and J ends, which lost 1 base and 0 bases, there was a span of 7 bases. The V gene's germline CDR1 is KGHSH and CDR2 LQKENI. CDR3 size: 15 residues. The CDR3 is CASSPQTVSGNTIYF. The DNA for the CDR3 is TGTGCCAGCTCACCACAAACAGTCTCTGGAAACACCATATATTTT.

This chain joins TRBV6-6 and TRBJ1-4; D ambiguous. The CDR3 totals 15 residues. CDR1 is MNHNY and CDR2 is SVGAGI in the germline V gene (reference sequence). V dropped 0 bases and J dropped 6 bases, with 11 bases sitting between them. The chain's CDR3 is CASSYSPGPHEKLFF. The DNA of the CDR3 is TGTGCCAGCAGTTACTCACCGGGCCCGCATGAAAAACTGTTTTTT.

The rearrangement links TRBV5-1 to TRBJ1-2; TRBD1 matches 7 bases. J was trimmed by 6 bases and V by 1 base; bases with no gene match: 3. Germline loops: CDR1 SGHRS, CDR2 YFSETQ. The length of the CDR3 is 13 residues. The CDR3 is CASSLTGVNGYTF. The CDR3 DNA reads TGCGCCAGCAGCTTGACAGGGGTAAATGGCTACACCTTC. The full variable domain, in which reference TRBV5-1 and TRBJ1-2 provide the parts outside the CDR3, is KAGVTQTPRYLIKTRGQQVTLSCSPISGHRSVSWYQQTPGQGLQFLFEYFSETQRNKGNFPGRFSGRQFSNSRSEMNVSTLELGDSALYLCASSLTGVNGYTFGSGTRLTVV.

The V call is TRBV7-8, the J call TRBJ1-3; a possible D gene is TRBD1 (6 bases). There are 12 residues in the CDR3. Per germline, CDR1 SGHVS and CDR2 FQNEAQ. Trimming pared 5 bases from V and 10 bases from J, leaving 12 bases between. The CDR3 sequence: CASSPRGGTIYF. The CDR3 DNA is TGTGCCAGCAGCCCCAGGGGCGGGACCATATATTTT.

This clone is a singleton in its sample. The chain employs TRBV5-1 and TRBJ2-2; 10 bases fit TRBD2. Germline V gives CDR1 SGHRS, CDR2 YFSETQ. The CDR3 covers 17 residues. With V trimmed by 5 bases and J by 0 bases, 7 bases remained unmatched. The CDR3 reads CASRGASGSSNTGELFF. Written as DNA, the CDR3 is TGCGCCAGCAGGGGGGCTAGCGGGAGTTCGAACACCGGGGAGCTGTTTTTT.

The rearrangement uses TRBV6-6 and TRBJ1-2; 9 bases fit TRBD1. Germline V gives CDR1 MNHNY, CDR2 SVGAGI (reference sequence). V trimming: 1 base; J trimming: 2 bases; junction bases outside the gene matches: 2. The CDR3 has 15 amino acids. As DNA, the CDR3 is TGTGCCAGCAGTTACTGGGGACAGGGCAACTATGGCTACACCTTC. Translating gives CASSYWGQGNYGYTF.

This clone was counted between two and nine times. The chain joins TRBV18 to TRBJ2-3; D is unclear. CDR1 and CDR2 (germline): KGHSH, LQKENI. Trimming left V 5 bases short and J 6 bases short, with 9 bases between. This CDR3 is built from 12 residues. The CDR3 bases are TGTGCCAGCTCATCCGAATTGGATACGCAGTATTTT. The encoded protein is CASSSELDTQYF.

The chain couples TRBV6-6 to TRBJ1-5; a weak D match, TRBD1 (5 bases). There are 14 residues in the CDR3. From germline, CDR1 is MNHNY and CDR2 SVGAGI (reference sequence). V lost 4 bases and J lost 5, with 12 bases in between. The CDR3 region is CASSFDSLYQPQHF. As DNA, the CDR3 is TGTGCCAGCAGTTTTGACAGTTTGTATCAGCCCCAGCATTTT.

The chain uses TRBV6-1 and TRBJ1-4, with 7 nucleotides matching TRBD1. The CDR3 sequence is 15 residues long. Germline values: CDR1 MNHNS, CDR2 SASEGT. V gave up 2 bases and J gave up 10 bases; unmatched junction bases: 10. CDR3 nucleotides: TGTGCCAGCAGTGAATCGGTCAGGGGGAAAGGAAAACTGTTTTTT. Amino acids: CASSESVRGKGKLFF.

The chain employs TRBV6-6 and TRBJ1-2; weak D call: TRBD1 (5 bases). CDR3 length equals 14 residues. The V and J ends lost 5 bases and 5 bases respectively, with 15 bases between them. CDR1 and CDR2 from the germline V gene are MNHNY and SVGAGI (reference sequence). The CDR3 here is CASSQAGLTYGYTF. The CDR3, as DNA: TGTGCCAGCAGTCAGGCGGGACTGACATATGGCTACACCTTC.

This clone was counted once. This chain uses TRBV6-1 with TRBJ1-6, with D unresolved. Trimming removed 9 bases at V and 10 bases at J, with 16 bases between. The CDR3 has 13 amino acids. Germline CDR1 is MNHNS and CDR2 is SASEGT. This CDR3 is CASSTGIQSPLHF. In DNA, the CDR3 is TGTGCCAGTTCTACGGGCATCCAGTCACCCCTCCACTTT.

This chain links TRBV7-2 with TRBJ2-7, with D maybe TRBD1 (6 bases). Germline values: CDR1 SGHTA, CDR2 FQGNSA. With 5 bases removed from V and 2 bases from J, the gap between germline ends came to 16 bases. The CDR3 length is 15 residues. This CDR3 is CASSLVATGPYEQYF. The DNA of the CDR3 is TGTGCCAGCAGCCTCGTCGCGACAGGCCCCTACGAGCAGTACTTC.

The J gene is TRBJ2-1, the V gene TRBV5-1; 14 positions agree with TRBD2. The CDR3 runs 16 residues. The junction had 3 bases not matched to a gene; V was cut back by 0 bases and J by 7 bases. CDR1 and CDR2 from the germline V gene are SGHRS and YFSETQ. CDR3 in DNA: TGCGCCAGCAGCTTGGCCGGGACTAGCGGGAGTAATGAGCAGTTCTTC. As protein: CASSLAGTSGSNEQFF.

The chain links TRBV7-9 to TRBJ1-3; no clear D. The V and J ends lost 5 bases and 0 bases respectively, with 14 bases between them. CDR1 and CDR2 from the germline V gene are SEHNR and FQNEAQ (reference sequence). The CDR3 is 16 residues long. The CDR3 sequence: CASSPRPGSSGNTIYF. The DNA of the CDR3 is TGTGCCAGCAGCCCCCGACCGGGTAGCTCTGGAAACACCATATATTTT.

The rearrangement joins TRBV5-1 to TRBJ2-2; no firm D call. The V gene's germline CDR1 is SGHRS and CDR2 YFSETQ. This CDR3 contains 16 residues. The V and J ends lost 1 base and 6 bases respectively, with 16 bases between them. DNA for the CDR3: TGCGCCAGCAGCTTGACCGGCGCCCTAGGAGCCGGGGAGCTGTTTTTT. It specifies CASSLTGALGAGELFF. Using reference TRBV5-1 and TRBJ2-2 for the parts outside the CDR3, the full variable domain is KAGVTQTPRYLIKTRGQQVTLSCSPISGHRSVSWYQQTPGQGLQFLFEYFSETQRNKGNFPGRFSGRQFSNSRSEMNVSTLELGDSALYLCASSLTGALGAGELFFGEGSRLTVL.

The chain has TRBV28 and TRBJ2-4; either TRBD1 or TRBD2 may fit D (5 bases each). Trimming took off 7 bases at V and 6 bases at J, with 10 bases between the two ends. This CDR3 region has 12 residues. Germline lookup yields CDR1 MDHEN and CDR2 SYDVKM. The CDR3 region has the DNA TGTGCCAGCATGGGGGAAATAAACATTCAGTACTTC. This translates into CASMGEINIQYF. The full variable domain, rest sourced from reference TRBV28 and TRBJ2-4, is DVKVTQSSRYLVKRTGEKVFLECVQDMDHENMFWYRQDPGLGLRLIYFSYDVKMKEKGDIPEGYSVSREKKERFSLILESASTNQTSMYLCASMGEINIQYFGAGTRLSVL.

In nucleotides, the CDR3 is TGTGCCAGCAGTTACGATATATCTTTAGAAGCTTTCTTT. This codes for CASSYDISLEAFF. V is TRBV6-6 and J is TRBJ1-1, with D hard to call. The CDR3 extends over 13 amino acids. Germline V gene data show CDR1 as MNHNY and CDR2 as SVGAGI (reference sequence). The V end lost 2 bases, the J end lost 8 bases, and 12 bases lay between the germline ends.

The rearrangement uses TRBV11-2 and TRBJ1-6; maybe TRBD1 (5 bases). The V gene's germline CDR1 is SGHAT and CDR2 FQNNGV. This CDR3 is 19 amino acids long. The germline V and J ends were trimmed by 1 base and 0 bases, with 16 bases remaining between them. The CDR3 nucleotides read TGTGCCAGCAGCTTAGCCGGCAGGGAGGGGAGCTCCTATAATTCACCCCTCCACTTT. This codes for CASSLAGREGSSYNSPLHF.

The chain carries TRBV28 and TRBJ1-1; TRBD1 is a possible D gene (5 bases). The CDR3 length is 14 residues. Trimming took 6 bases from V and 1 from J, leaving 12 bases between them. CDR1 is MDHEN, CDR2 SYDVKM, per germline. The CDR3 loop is CASRQGETNTEAFF. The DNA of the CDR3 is TGTGCCAGCAGGCAAGGGGAGACGAACACTGAAGCTTTCTTT.

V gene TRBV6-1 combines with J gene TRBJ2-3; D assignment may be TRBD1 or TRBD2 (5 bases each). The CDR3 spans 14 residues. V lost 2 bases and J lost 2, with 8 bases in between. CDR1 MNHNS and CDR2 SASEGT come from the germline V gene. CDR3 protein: CASSERGDTDTQYF. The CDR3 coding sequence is TGTGCCAGCAGTGAACGAGGGGACACAGATACGCAGTATTTT.

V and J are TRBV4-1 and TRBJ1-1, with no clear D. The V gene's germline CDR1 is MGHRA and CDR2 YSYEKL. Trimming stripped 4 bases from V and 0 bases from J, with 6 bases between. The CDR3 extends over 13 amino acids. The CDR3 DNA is TGCGCCAGCAGCCGACGGTTGAACACTGAAGCTTTCTTT. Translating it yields CASSRRLNTEAFF.

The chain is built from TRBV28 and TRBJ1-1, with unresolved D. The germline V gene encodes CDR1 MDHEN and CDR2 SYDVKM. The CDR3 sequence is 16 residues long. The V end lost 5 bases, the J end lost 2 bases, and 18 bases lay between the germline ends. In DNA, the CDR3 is TGTGCCAGCAGTCGTACCTCTAGCACGGTTAACACTGAAGCTTTCTTT. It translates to CASSRTSSTVNTEAFF.

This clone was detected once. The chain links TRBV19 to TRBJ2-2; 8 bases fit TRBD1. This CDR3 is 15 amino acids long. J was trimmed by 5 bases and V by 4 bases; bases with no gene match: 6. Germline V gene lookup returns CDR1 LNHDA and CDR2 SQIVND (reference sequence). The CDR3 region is CASSKTGVRTGELFF. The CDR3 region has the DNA TGTGCCAGTAGTAAGACAGGGGTCAGGACCGGGGAGCTGTTTTTT.

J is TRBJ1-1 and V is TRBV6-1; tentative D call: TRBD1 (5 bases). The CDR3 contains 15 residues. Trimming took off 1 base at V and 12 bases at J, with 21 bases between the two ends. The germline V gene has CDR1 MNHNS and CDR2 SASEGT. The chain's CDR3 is CASSEGLRVGTSPFF. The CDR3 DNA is TGTGCCAGCAGTGAAGGCTTGAGGGTCGGGACTTCGCCTTTCTTT.